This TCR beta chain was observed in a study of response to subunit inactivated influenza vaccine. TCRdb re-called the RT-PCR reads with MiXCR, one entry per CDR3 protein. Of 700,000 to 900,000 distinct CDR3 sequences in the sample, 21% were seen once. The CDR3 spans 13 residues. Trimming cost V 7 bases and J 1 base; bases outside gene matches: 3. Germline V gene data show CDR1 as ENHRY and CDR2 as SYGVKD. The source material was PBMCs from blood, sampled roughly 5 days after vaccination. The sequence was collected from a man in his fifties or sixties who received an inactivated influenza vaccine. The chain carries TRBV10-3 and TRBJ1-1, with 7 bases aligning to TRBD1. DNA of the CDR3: TGTGCCATCATGGGACAGTCGAACACTGAAGCTTTCTTT. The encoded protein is CAIMGQSNTEAFF.